The sequence of this T cell receptor beta chain was determined in a study of blood T cells in healthy people across ages. This clonotype has a handful of counts. Germline V lookup: CDR1 KGHDR, CDR2 SFDVKD. CDR3 size: 15 residues. V shed 2 bases and J shed 1 base, with 8 bases lying between them. A second PCR of 7 to 11 cycles used a sample-barcoded 5' primer and a J-beta primer mix. TCRdb used MiXCR to reprocess the 5' RACE reads, holding one entry per CDR3 protein. This sample has approximately 1.5 million distinct CDR3 sequences; less than 45% occur once, and the top ten carry roughly 3.7%. The sequence was obtained from a woman under 30 in good health. What was sequenced was blood. This chain links TRBV24-1 with TRBJ2-1; possibly TRBD2 for D (5 bases). CDR3 sequence reads: CATSDSWESYNEQFF. The CDR3 DNA reads as TGTGCCACCAGTGATTCGTGGGAGTCCTACAATGAGCAGTTCTTC.